The source of this T cell receptor (beta chain) is a study of T cells in Graves' hyperthyroidism and ophthalmopathy. The CDR3 regions of TCR beta were amplified from RNA transcripts. HTBI primers were the set used in a first-round RT-PCR of the TCR CDR3. From the multiplex PCR reads, TCRdb called clonotypes with MiXCR, one entry per CDR3 protein. This table holds a few hundred thousand distinct CDR3 sequences, roughly 22% found once. This clonotype was seen many times. Germline lookup yields CDR1 MNHEY and CDR2 SVGEGT. Trimming took off 6 bases at V and 3 bases at J, with 13 bases between the two ends. The CDR3 loop spans 14 amino acids.

The specimen was blood. The chain employs TRBV6-2 or TRBV6-3 and TRBJ2-3, with unresolved D. The TCR was taken from a man aged 25 to 45 with Graves' ophthalmopathy. CDR3 sequence reads: CASRNPSGTDTQYF. CDR3 in DNA: TGTGCCAGCAGAAACCCCAGTGGGACAGATACGCAGTATTTT.